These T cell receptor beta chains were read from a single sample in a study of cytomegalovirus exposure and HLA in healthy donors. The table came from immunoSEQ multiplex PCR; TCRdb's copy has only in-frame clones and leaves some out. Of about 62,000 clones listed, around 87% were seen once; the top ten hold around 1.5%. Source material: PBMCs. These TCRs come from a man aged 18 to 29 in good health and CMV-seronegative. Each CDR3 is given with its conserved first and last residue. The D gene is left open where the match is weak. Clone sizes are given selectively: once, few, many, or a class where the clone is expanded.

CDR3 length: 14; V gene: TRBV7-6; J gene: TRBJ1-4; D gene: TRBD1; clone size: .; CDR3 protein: CASSGRTGFEKLFF; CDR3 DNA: TGTGCCAGCAGCGGGCGGACAGGGTTCGAAAAACTGTTTTTT
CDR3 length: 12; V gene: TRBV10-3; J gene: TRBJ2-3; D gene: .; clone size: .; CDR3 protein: CASRAPGDTQYF; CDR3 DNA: TGTGCCAGCCGGGCCCCGGGGGATACGCAGTATTTT
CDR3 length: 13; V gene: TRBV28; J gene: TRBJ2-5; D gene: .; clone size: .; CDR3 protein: CASSLGGQETQYF; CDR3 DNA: TGTGCCAGCAGTTTAGGCGGCCAAGAGACCCAGTACTTC
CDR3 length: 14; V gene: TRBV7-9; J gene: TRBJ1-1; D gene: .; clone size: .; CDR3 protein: CASSLEQMNTEAFF; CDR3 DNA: TGTGCCAGCAGCTTAGAACAGATGAACACTGAAGCTTTCTTT
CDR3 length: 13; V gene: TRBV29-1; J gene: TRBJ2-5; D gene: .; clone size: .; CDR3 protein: CSVPGHIQETQYF; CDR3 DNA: TGCAGCGTTCCGGGACACATCCAAGAGACCCAGTACTTC
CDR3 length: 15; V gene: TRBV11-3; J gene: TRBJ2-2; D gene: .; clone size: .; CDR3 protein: CASSLESLATGELFF; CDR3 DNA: TGTGCCAGCAGCTTAGAGTCCCTAGCAACCGGGGAGCTGTTTTTT
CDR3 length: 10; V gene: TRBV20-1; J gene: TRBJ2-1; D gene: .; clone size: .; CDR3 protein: CSARSDEQFF; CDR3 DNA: TGCAGTGCTAGGAGCGATGAGCAGTTCTTC
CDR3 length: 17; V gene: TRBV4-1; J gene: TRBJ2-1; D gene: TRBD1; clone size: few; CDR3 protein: CASSHRQTGIAYNEQFF; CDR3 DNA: TGCGCCAGCAGCCACCGGCAGACAGGGATAGCCTACAATGAGCAGTTCTTC
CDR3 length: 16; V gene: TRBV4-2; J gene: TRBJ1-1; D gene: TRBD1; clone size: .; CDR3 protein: CASSQDGTGGRDEAFF; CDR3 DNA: TGTGCCAGCAGCCAAGATGGGACAGGGGGCCGGGATGAAGCTTTCTTT
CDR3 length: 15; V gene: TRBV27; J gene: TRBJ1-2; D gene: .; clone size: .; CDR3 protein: CASSFSPEQRGGYTF; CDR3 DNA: TGTGCCAGCAGTTTCTCCCCGGAACAGCGGGGTGGCTACACCTTC
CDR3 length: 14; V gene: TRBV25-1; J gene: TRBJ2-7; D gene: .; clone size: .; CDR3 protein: CASSDDTGSHEQYF; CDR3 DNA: TGTGCCAGCAGTGATGACACAGGTAGCCACGAGCAGTACTTC
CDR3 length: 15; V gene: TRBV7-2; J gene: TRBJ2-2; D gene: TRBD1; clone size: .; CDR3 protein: CASSWDRVNTGELFF; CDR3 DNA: TGTGCCAGCAGCTGGGACAGGGTCAACACCGGGGAGCTGTTTTTT
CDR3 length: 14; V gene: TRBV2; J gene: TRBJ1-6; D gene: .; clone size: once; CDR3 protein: CASSDEGVSSPLHF; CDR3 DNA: TGTGCCAGCAGTGATGAGGGGGTCAGTTCACCCCTCCACTTT
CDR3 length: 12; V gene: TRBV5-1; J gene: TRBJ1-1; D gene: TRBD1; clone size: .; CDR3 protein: CASSRPGQEAFF; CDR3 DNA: TGCGCCAGCAGCCGCCCGGGACAGGAAGCTTTCTTT
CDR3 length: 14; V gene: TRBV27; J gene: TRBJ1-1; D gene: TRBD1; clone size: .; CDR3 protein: CASSLSGQGTEAFF; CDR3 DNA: TGTGCCAGCAGTTTATCCGGACAGGGCACTGAAGCTTTCTTT
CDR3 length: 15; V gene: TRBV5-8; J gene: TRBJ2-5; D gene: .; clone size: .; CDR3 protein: CASSLSVILQETQYF; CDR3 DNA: TGTGCCAGCAGCTTGAGCGTGATCCTTCAAGAGACCCAGTACTTC
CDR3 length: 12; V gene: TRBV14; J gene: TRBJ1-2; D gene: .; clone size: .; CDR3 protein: CASSPTAYGYTF; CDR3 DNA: TGTGCCAGCAGCCCGACAGCCTATGGCTACACCTTC